The clone carrying this T cell receptor (beta chain) was counted once. The sample originates from a study of T cell changes during pregnancy in multiple sclerosis. The repertoire was sequenced with immunoSEQ multiplex PCR; TCRdb's copy has only in-frame clones and lacks some. The sample consists of under 100,000 clones, over 90% of them appearing once. The V and J ends lost 8 bases and 5 bases, in that order; junction bases with no gene match: 6. The CDR3 covers 13 residues. Germline-derived CDR1 and CDR2 are MNHEY and SMNVEV (reference sequence). The sequence derives from a female donor with multiple sclerosis, enrolled in a pregnancy study. Here the sequenced sample was peripheral blood, taken in the second trimester of pregnancy. This chain links TRBV27 with TRBJ2-1; TRBD2 matches at 7 bases. The CDR3 reads CASSGTIDNEQFF. The CDR3 nucleotides are TGTGCCAGCTCCGGGACTATTGACAATGAGCAGTTCTTC.